This T cell receptor (beta chain) stems from a study of T cell changes during pregnancy in multiple sclerosis. Looked up from germline, CDR1 is MDHEN and CDR2 is SYDVKM. V was clipped by 4 bases and J by 1 base, with 5 bases between them. This CDR3 is built from 12 residues. This table comes from immunoSEQ multiplex PCR, and its TCRdb copy is limited to in-frame clones, with some not included. Of some 29,000 clones in the sample, approximately 86% were seen once. This receptor was obtained from a female donor with multiple sclerosis, enrolled in a pregnancy study. V and J are TRBV28 and TRBJ2-7; D uncertain. The sample consisted of CD8+ T cells from peripheral blood mononuclear cells, taken before pregnancy. The CDR3: CASSSQSYEQYF. Here the CDR3 DNA reads TGTGCCAGCAGTTCCCAGTCCTACGAGCAGTACTTC.